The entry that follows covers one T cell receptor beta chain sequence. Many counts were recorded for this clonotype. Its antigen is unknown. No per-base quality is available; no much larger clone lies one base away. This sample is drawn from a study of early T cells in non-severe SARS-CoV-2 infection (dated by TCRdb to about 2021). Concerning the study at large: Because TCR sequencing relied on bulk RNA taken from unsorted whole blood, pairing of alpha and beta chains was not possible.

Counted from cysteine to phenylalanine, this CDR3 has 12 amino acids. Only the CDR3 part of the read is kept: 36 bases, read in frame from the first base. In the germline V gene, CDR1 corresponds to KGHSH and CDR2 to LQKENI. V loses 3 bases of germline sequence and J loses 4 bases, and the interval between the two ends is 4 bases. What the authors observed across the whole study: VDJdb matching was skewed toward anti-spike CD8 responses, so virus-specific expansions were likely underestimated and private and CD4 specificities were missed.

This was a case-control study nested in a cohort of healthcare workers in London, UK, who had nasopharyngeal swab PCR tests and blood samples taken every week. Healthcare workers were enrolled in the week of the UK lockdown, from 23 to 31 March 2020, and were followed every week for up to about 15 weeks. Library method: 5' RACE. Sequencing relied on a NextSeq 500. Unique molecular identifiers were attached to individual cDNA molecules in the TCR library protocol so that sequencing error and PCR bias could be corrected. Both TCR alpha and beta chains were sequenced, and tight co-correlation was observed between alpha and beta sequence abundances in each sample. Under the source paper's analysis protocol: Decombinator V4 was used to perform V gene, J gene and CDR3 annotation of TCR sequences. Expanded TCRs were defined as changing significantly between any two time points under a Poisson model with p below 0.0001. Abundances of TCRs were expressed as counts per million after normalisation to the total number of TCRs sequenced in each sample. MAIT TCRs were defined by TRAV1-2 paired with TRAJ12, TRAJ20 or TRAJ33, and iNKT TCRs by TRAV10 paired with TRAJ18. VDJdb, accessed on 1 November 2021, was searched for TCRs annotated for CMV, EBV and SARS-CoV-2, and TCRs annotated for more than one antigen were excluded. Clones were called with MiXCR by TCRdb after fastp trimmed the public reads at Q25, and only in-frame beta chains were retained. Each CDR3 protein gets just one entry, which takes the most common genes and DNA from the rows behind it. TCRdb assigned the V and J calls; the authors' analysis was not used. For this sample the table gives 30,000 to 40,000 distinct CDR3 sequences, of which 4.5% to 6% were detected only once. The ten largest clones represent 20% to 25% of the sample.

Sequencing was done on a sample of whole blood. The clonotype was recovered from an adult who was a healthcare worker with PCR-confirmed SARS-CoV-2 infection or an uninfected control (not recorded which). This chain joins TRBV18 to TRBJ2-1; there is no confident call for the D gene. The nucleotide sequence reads TGTGCCAGCTCACCCCAGTACAATGAGCAGTTCTTC. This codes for CASSPQYNEQFF.